This T cell receptor (beta chain) was obtained from a study of T-cell reconstitution after alpha-beta-depleted transplantation in children. The sample holds a few counts of this clonotype. Unique molecular identifiers were incorporated when the TCRbeta library was constructed. In TCRdb, the PCR reads were re-called with MiXCR into one record per CDR3 protein. The table has 350,000 to 400,000 distinct CDR3 sequences, about a fifth seen once; the top ten hold less than 4.5%. Trimming took 7 bases from V and 4 from J; bases not matched to a gene: 7. This CDR3 region has 14 residues. Germline loops: CDR1 SEHNR, CDR2 FQNEAQ (reference sequence).

Sequenced here: PBMCs from the stem cell graft donor, sampled from the stem cell graft. The TCR originated in a human donor who donated a stem cell graft to a child with acute myeloid leukemia. The chain couples TRBV7-9 to TRBJ2-1; 7 bases are shared with TRBD2. The CDR3 sequence: CASTWEGIYNEQFF. The CDR3 DNA sequence: TGTGCCAGCACCTGGGAGGGTATATACAATGAGCAGTTCTTC.